This record concerns one T cell receptor beta chain sequence. This record belongs to a study of blood T cells in healthy people across ages. The V gene lost 0 bases and the J gene lost 3 bases, with 12 bases spanning the gap. Per germline, CDR1 MNHEY and CDR2 SVGAGI. The CDR3 covers 15 residues. Sample-barcoded 5' priming and a J-beta primer mix drove a second PCR of about 6 to 12 cycles. TCRdb reprocessed the 5' RACE reads with MiXCR, giving one entry per CDR3 protein. The sample consists of around 1,000,000 distinct CDR3 sequences, more than 30% of them appearing once. The sample comprised blood. The receptor's source is a man aged 18-30 years in good health. This sequence joins TRBV6-5 and TRBJ2-7; the D gene could be TRBD1 or TRBD2 (5 bases each). CDR3 amino acids: CASSYSKTGGYEQYF. The CDR3 coding sequence is TGTGCCAGCAGTTACTCGAAAACAGGAGGCTACGAGCAGTACTTC.